This T cell receptor (beta chain) was profiled in a study of T cells after yellow fever vaccination. Points from the study as a whole: The secondary response was weaker but peaked faster, day 5 versus 15. Abundant bulk-derived clonotypes could contaminate FACS-sorted repertoires.

TCRdb re-called the 5' RACE reads with MiXCR, one entry per CDR3 protein. The sample contains approximately 300,000 distinct CDR3 sequences, around 6.8% of which appear only once. Trimming left V 3 bases short and J 7 bases short, with 12 bases between. The length of the CDR3 is 13 residues. CDR1 is SGHTA, CDR2 FQGNSA, per germline. Comments on this clonotype: What it recognizes is unknown.

Specimen: PBMCs, collected roughly 46 days after the first yellow fever vaccination. The TCR originated in a man younger than 30 who received the YFV17D yellow fever vaccine. V is TRBV7-2 and J is TRBJ1-2; possibly TRBD1 for D (6 bases). CDR3 amino acids: CASSFHRAGGYTF. CDR3 in DNA: TGTGCCAGCAGCTTTCACAGGGCGGGTGGCTACACCTTC.